Included here is one T cell receptor beta chain sequence, with context. The data stem from a study of T cells expressing NK-cell markers. The length of the CDR3 is 14 residues. Per the germline V gene, CDR1 is SEHNR and CDR2 is FQNEAQ (reference sequence). TCRdb reprocessed the 5' RACE reads, keeping one entry per CDR3 protein, no DNA. The data show thousands of distinct CDR3 sequences, and the top ten clones hold 8.5% to 12%. Source material: blood T cells: a sorted CD56 or NKG2C T cell subset, CD4+ or CD8+ T cells, or bulk PBMC T cells (not recorded which). The sequence was collected from a man between 18 and 35 years old in good health. This sequence joins TRBV7-9 and TRBJ2-6; no DNA is available, so the TRBD1 call from TCRdb remains unchecked. CDR3 in amino acids: CASSPPWWANVLTF.